This T cell receptor (beta chain) was sequenced in a study of T cell changes during pregnancy in multiple sclerosis. Sequencing used immunoSEQ multiplex PCR; TCRdb keeps in-frame clones, though not all of them. The sample has about 47,000 clones; approximately 92% are singletons. Looked up from germline, CDR1 is MNHEY and CDR2 is SMNVEV (reference sequence). The V and J ends lost 2 bases and 2 bases respectively, with 14 bases between them. CDR3 length: 16 amino acids. This sequence joins TRBV27 and TRBJ2-3; maybe TRBD1 (6 bases). This TCR was recovered from a female donor with multiple sclerosis, enrolled in a pregnancy study. The specimen was CD8+ T cells from peripheral blood mononuclear cells, collected in the second trimester of pregnancy. The DNA of the CDR3 is TGTGCCAGCAGTTTAACTGGGCAGGGGCCCACAGATACGCAGTATTTT. As protein: CASSLTGQGPTDTQYF.